These 17 T cell receptor beta chains originate from one sample sequenced in a study of blood T cell repertoires in COVID-19. Repertoires were generated with immunoSEQ multiplex PCR, while TCRdb's copy carries only in-frame clones and drops some. Among more than 250,000 clones listed, around nine tenths were seen once. The sample comprised PBMCs or T cells enriched from blood (not recorded which). These receptors were obtained from a woman in her thirties who had recovered from COVID-19.

The V and J genes are TRBV12-5 and TRBJ2-3; D call uncertain. This CDR3 is 16 amino acids long. Trimming left V 0 bases short and J 2 bases short, with 12 bases between. CDR1 and CDR2 from the germline V gene are LGHNT and FRNRAP. The CDR3 reads CASGLVLSGHTDTQYF. In DNA, the CDR3 is TGTGCTAGTGGTTTGGTACTGAGTGGTCACACAGATACGCAGTATTTT.

J is TRBJ2-2 and V is TRBV3-1 (or the pseudogene TRBV3-2), with TRBD2 identical over 11 bases. Looked up from germline, CDR1 is LGHDT and CDR2 is YNNKEL (reference sequence). This CDR3 is 15 amino acids long. After removal of 5 bases from V and 4 bases from J, the junction contained 3 bases not matched to a gene. For the CDR3, the DNA is TGTGCCAGCAGCGTAGCGGGGGGGGGCACCGGGGAGCTGTTTTTT. Encoded protein: CASSVAGGGTGELFF.

This chain connects TRBV9 to TRBJ1-6; 9 bases line up with TRBD1. This CDR3 comprises 15 residues. CDR1 and CDR2 (germline): SGDLS, YYNGEE. Trimming cost V 5 bases and J 7 bases; bases outside gene matches: 7. The CDR3 sequence: CASSPRDRVNSPLHF. CDR3 in DNA: TGTGCCAGCAGTCCTCGGGACAGGGTCAATTCACCCCTCCACTTT.

The V gene is TRBV4-1, the J gene TRBJ2-2; tentatively, D is TRBD2 (5 bases). V lost 4 bases and J 1 base, leaving 19 bases between the germline ends. Germline CDR1 is MGHRA and CDR2 is YSYEKL. The CDR3 is made up of 18 amino acids. The CDR3 DNA reads as TGCGCCAGCAGCCCCCCTGGCAGGAGGAACCAGAACACCGGGGAGCTGTTTTTT. Translated, it gives CASSPPGRRNQNTGELFF.

The CDR3 DNA reads TGTGCCAGCAGTGACCCGGGACAGGGGGCTTATACGCAGTATTTT. Protein sequence: CASSDPGQGAYTQYF. The V and J genes are TRBV7-3 and TRBJ2-3, with 12 bases that match TRBD1. The length of the CDR3 is 15 residues. Trimming cost V 6 bases and J 7 bases; bases outside gene matches: 8. CDR1 and CDR2 (germline): SGHTA, FQGTGA.

This clone was found a few times. The V and J genes are TRBV19 and TRBJ1-1; D unclear. The CDR3 spans 14 residues. Germline CDR1 is LNHDA and CDR2 is SQIVND (reference sequence). V was trimmed by 0 bases and J by 6 bases, leaving 11 bases between them. The CDR3 here is CASSIDSPVSEAFF. The CDR3 DNA follows: TGTGCCAGTAGTATAGATTCACCGGTTTCTGAAGCTTTCTTT.

This clone was recorded a few times. This rearrangement joins TRBV2 to TRBJ2-1; the match to TRBD1 covers 11 bases. Germline V gene data show CDR1 as SNHLY and CDR2 as FYNNEI. The V and J ends lost 6 bases and 3 bases, in that order; junction bases with no gene match: 4. CDR3 length equals 15 residues. The CDR3 DNA follows: TGTGCCAGCAGATTCGGGACAGGGGGCTACAATGAGCAGTTCTTC. The encoded protein is CASRFGTGGYNEQFF. Using reference TRBV2 and TRBJ2-1 for the parts outside the CDR3, the full variable domain is EPEVTQTPSHQVTQMGQEVILRCVPISNHLYFYWYRQILGQKVEFLVSFYNNEISEKSEIFDDQFSVERPDGSNFTLKIRSTKLEDSAMYFCASRFGTGGYNEQFFGPGTRLTVL.

There are a few counts of this clone. The chain uses TRBV5-1 and TRBJ1-1; possible D gene TRBD1, 6 bases. Germline assignment: CDR1 SGHRS and CDR2 YFSETQ. The CDR3 is made up of 18 amino acids. Trimming removed 0 bases from V and 5 bases from J, with 23 bases in between. CDR3 protein: CASSLEGVRGGRRTEAFF. CDR3 DNA: TGCGCCAGCAGCTTGGAGGGAGTACGCGGGGGGCGTAGGACTGAAGCTTTCTTT.

CDR3 loop: CASSAGLAGGLQETQYF. CDR3 bases: TGCGCCAGCAGCGCCGGACTAGCGGGGGGCCTGCAAGAGACCCAGTACTTC. This sequence joins TRBV5-1 and TRBJ2-5, with 14 bases matching TRBD2. V lost 4 bases to trimming and J lost 2 bases; unmatched junction nucleotides: 7. The CDR3 covers 17 residues. The germline V gene has CDR1 SGHRS and CDR2 YFSETQ.

The chain couples TRBV11-3 to TRBJ1-1, with D unclear. The CDR3 has 18 residues. Trimming took off 3 bases at V and 0 bases at J, with 20 bases between the two ends. CDR1 and CDR2 (germline): SGHNT, YENEEA. In DNA form, the CDR3 reads TGTGCCAGCAGCTTTGACACACGGCCCTACAATGTGAACACTGAAGCTTTCTTT. Protein product: CASSFDTRPYNVNTEAFF. The full variable domain, rest sourced from reference TRBV11-3 and TRBJ1-1, is EAGVVQSPRYKIIEKKQPVAFWCNPISGHNTLYWYLQNLGQGPELLIRYENEEAVDDSQLPKDRFSAERLKGVDSTLKIQPAELGDSAVYLCASSFDTRPYNVNTEAFFGQGTRLTVV.

The rearrangement links TRBV24-1 to TRBJ1-2; 8 bases map to TRBD1. Germline CDR1 KGHDR, CDR2 SFDVKD. V dropped 0 bases and J dropped 6; count of bases not matched to a gene: 2. The CDR3 contains 14 residues. The CDR3: CATSDLGQGDGYTF. In DNA form, the CDR3 reads TGTGCCACCAGTGATTTGGGACAGGGAGATGGCTACACCTTC.

The chain joins TRBV3-1 (or the pseudogene TRBV3-2) to TRBJ2-1; TRBD2 aligns across 8 bases. CDR1 LGHDT and CDR2 YNNKEL come from the germline V gene (reference sequence). The CDR3 has 13 residues. With 4 bases clipped from V and 15 bases from J, the junction kept 11 bases outside the gene matches. DNA of the CDR3: TGTGCCAGCAGCCGAAATACCGGGGGGGCCAGGTTCTTC. Encoded protein: CASSRNTGGARFF.

The chain recombines TRBV7-8 with TRBJ2-7; a weak D match, TRBD2 (6 bases). There are 11 residues in the CDR3. Per germline, CDR1 SGHVS and CDR2 FQNEAQ. The V gene lost 5 bases and the J gene lost 6 bases, with 8 bases spanning the gap. Here the CDR3 reads CASSHGGEQYF. CDR3 coding DNA: TGTGCCAGCAGCCACGGGGGCGAGCAGTACTTC.

The V and J genes are TRBV5-1 and TRBJ2-2, with TRBD1 matching over 7 bases. This CDR3 is 14 amino acids long. Germline CDR1 and CDR2: SGHRS and YFSETQ. After removal of 4 bases from V and 6 bases from J, the junction contained 6 bases not matched to a gene. CDR3 in amino acids: CASSQDRAAGELFF. DNA for the CDR3: TGCGCCAGCAGCCAAGACAGGGCGGCCGGGGAGCTGTTTTTT.

This chain joins TRBV13 and TRBJ1-1; 9 bases agree with TRBD1. V trimming: 5 bases; J trimming: 2 bases; junction bases outside the gene matches: 3. CDR1 is PRHDT and CDR2 is FYEKMQ in the germline V gene (reference sequence). This CDR3 is 14 amino acids long. The CDR3: CASSRGQGNTEAFF. CDR3 nucleotides: TGTGCCAGCAGCCGGGGACAGGGAAACACTGAAGCTTTCTTT.

The V and J genes are TRBV19 and TRBJ1-2, with 7 bases identical to TRBD1. Trimming at V came to 5 bases and at J to 4 bases, leaving 10 bases not matched to a gene. From germline, CDR1 is LNHDA and CDR2 SQIVND (reference sequence). The CDR3 runs 15 residues. Here the CDR3 reads CASSFSRDRVYGYTF. The CDR3 region has the DNA TGTGCCAGTAGTTTTTCCCGGGACAGAGTCTATGGCTACACCTTC.

This clone turned up a few times. This chain links TRBV28 with TRBJ1-5, with 10 bases lining up with TRBD1. V lost 6 bases, J lost 5 bases, and 10 bases stayed unmatched. This CDR3 spans 16 amino acids. The V gene's germline CDR1 is MDHEN and CDR2 SYDVKM. The CDR3: CASRVPGQGLDQPQHF. The CDR3 DNA is TGTGCCAGCAGAGTACCGGGACAGGGGCTTGATCAGCCCCAGCATTTT.